This T cell receptor (beta chain) is drawn from a study of T cell repertoires in cytomegalovirus infection. Overall study context: Matching HLA type and CMV infection were both indicated by public TCR beta signatures.

TCRdb independently ran MiXCR on the reads; one entry per CDR3 protein. The table has just over 150,000 distinct CDR3 sequences, around a quarter seen once. General study findings and limits: Of the TCR beta families, the public ones yielded a cumulative frequency that identified carriers of CMV plus the relevant HLA. What dominated the ex vivo response were HLA-C-restricted CMV-specific TCR beta clonotypes.

Germline V gene lookup returns CDR1 KGHSH and CDR2 LQKENI. The CDR3 is 15 amino acids. Deletions cut 0 bases from V and 2 bases from J, with 9 bases between. In regard to this clonotype: Its specificity is unknown.

This chain connects TRBV18 to TRBJ2-3; the D is unclear. The sequence was collected from a human donor in good health (CMV status not recorded). Some clones in this sample may be carry-over from other donors' samples. The sample taken for sequencing was PBMCs. This chain's CDR3 is CASSPPAGNTDTQYF. The CDR3 DNA follows: TGTGCCAGCTCACCACCGGCCGGCAACACAGATACGCAGTATTTT.